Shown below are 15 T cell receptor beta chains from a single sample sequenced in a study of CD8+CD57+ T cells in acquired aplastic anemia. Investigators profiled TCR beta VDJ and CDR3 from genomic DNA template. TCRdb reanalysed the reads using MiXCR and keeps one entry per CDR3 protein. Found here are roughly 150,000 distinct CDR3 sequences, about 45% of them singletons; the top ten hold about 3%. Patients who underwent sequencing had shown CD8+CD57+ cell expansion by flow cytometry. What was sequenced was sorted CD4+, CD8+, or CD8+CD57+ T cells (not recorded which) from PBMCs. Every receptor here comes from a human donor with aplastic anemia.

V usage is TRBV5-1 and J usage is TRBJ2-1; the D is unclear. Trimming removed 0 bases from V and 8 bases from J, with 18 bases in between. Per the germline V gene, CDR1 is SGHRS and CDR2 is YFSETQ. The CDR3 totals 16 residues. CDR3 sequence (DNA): TGCGCCAGCAGCTTGGGGGCCCTCCCACCACACGATGAGCAGTTCTTC. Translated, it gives CASSLGALPPHDEQFF.

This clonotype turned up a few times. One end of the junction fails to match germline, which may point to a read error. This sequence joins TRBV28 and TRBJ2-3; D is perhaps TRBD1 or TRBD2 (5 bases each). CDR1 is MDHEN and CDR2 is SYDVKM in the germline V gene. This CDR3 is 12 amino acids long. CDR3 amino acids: CASNLPGPTQYF. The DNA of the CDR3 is TGTGCCAGCAATTTACCGGGACCAACGCAGTATTTT.

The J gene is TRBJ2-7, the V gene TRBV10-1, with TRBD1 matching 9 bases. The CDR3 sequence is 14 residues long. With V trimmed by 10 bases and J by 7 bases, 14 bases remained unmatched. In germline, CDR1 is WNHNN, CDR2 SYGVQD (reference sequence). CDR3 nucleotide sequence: TGCGCCATCCCGGGACAGGGTATGAGGGATGAGCAGTACTTC. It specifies CAIPGQGMRDEQYF.

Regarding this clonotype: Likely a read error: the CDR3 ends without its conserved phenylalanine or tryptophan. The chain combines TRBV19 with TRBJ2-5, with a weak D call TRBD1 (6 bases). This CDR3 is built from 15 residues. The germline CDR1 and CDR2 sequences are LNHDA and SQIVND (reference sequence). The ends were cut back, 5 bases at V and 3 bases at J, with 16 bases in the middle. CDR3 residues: CASSQGSKGEETQYS. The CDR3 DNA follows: TGTGCCAGTAGTCAGGGGTCTAAGGGGGAAGAGACCCAGTACTCC.

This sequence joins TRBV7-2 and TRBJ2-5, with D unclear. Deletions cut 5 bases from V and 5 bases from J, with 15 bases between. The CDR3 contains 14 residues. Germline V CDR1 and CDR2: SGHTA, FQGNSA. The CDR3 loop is CASSPRRIGETQYF. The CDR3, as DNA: TGTGCCAGCAGCCCCCGACGGATCGGGGAGACCCAGTACTTC.

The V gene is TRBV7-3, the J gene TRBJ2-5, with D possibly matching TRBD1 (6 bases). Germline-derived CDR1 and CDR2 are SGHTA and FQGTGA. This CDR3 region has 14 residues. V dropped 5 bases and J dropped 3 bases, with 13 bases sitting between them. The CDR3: CASSPSAGEETQYF. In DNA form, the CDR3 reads TGTGCCAGCAGCCCCAGTGCAGGGGAAGAGACCCAGTACTTC.

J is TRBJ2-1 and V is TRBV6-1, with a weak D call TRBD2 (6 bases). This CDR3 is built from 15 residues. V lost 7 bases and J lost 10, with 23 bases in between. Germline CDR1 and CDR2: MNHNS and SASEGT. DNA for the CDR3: TGTGCCAGCACTCCGCTTAGCGGCCCCCAGGGAGAGCAGTTCTTC. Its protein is CASTPLSGPQGEQFF.

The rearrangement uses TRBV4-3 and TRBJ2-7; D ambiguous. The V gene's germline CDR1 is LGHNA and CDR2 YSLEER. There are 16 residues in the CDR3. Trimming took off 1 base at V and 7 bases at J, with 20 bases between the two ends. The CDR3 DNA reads TGCGCCAGCAGCCAAGGCGTGGGCAGCCATCCTTGGGAGCAGTACTTC. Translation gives CASSQGVGSHPWEQYF.

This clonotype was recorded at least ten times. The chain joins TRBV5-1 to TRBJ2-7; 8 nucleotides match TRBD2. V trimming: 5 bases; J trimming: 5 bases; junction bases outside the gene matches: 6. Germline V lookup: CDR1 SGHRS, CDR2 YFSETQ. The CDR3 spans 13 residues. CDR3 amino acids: CASRAKGLDEQYF. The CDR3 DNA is TGCGCCAGCAGGGCTAAGGGACTAGACGAGCAGTACTTC.

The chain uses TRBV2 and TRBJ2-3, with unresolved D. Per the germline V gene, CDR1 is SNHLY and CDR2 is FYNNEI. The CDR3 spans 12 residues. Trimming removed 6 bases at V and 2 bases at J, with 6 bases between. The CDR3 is CASRVLTDTQYF. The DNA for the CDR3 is TGTGCCAGCAGGGTCCTCACAGATACGCAGTATTTT.

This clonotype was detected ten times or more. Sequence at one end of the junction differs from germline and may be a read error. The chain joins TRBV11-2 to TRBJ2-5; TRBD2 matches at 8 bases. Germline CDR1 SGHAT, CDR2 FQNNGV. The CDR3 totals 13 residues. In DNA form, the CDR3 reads TGTGCCAGCAGCTTAGATGTGGTAGCGGGGATAATCTTC. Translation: CASSLDVVAGIIF.

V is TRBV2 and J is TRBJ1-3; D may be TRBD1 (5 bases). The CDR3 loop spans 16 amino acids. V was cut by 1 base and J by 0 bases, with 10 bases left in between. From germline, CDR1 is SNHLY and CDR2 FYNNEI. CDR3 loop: CASSEGTGNSGNTIYF. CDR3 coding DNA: TGTGCCAGCAGTGAAGGAACAGGCAACTCTGGAAACACCATATATTTT.

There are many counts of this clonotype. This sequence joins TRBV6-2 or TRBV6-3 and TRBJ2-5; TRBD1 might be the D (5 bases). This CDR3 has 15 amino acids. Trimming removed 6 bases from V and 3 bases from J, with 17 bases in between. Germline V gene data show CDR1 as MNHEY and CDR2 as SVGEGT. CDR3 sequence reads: CASRYQTVTKETQYF. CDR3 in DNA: TGTGCCAGCAGATACCAGACAGTCACAAAAGAGACCCAGTACTTC.

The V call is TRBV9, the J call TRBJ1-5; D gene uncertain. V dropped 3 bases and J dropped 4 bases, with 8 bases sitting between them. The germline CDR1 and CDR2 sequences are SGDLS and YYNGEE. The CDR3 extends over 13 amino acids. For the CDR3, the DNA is TGTGCCAGCAGCGGGTTAGCTAATCAGCCCCAGCATTTT. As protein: CASSGLANQPQHF.

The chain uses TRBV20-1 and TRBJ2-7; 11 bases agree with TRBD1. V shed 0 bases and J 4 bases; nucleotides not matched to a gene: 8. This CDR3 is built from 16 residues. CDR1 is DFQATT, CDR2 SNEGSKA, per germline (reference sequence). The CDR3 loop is CSAREPRTGGAYEQYF. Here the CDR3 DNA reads TGCAGTGCTAGAGAACCTCGGACAGGGGGCGCGTACGAGCAGTACTTC.